This TCR beta chain was identified in a study of control samples from healthy donors and cancer patients (dated by TCRdb to the early 2020s). CDR1 and CDR2, looked up from the germline V gene, are SGDLS and YYNGEE. Trimmed from V: 2 bases; trimmed from J: 2 bases; junction bases lacking a gene match: 6. The CDR3 contains 15 residues, cysteine and phenylalanine counted. Here the CDR3 DNA is all that survives: 45 bases in frame from base 1. Receptor amplification or capture employed the immunoSEQ multiplex PCR assay. TCRdb took over this immuneACCESS table, retaining in-frame rearrangements with V and J assigned. Such tables are incomplete; in checked studies, under half of the missing clones stem from an unresolved V gene, and the remainder is unexplained. The sample data list more than 75,000 clones, and around nine tenths of these were observed just once. Clones ranked in the top ten supply less than 7% of the sample.

As concerns this clone: Its cognate antigen has yet to be identified. No much larger clonotype is one base removed from it; base qualities were not supplied.

The V and J segments used are TRBV9 and TRBJ1-2; 7 bases in the middle match TRBD1. The receptor comes from a man in his fifties or sixties in good health. Sequenced input: blood. Read as DNA, the sequence is TGTGCCAGCAGCGTGGACCTACAGGGGAACTATGGCTACACCTTC. It codes for CASSVDLQGNYGYTF.